The entry below gives a single TCR beta chain sequence along with its context. This entry belongs to a study of blood T cell repertoires in COVID-19. About the study: COVID-19 samples, acute and convalescent, were from the United States, Italy and Spain. T cells, B-cell-depleted T cells, or PBMCs provided the cDNA or gDNA that served as material.

Under the authors' procedure: Counts of nucleated cells, estimated from reference gene primer amplification, were obtained. Method: immunoSEQ multiplex PCR; TCRdb's copy keeps in-frame clones and lacks some. For V, J and clone size, that table is used; D and trimming come from the DNA. The sample shows a few hundred thousand clones, around 89% of them seen only once. V was trimmed by 4 bases and J by 4 bases, leaving 18 bases between them. CDR1 and CDR2 (germline): SGDLS, YYNGEE. The CDR3 has 16 amino acids. This sequence was found in a man in his late teens or twenties who had recovered from COVID-19. Sequenced material: peripheral blood. The genes are TRBV9 and TRBJ1-3; D not resolved. DNA for the CDR3: TGTGCCAGCAGCCCCGAGGCTCCTCAAATCGGAAACACCATATATTTT. As protein: CASSPEAPQIGNTIYF.